A single sample is the source of the 2 T cell receptor beta chains below, sequenced in a study of identical twins' blood T cells (dated by TCRdb to 2012 to 2014). The method behind the library was 5' RACE. Reads for this sample came from an Illumina Genome Analyzer IIx. TCRdb took the public reads, trimmed them with fastp at Q25, ran MiXCR for clone calling and kept in-frame beta chains. Rows are unified per CDR3 protein, each entry keeping the most common DNA and genes. The sample records fewer than 450,000 distinct CDR3 sequences, 28% of which are singletons. Roughly 5.5% of the sample comes from the top ten. Source material: PBMCs. The receptors stem from a woman aged 18 to 55 in good health.

This chain connects TRBV7-9 to TRBJ1-2; D uncertain. Germline loops: CDR1 SEHNR, CDR2 FQNEAQ (reference sequence). The CDR3 is 14 residues long. The V and J ends lost 5 bases and 4 bases respectively, with 14 bases between them. This chain's CDR3 is CASSPREGSYGYTF. CDR3 coding DNA: TGTGCCAGCAGCCCTCGGGAGGGATCCTATGGCTACACCTTC.

This clonotype appeared a few times. The V gene is TRBV6-5, the J gene TRBJ1-4; D ambiguous. Germline CDR1 and CDR2: MNHEY and SVGAGI. V was pared by 5 bases and J by 8 bases, with 15 bases between. CDR3 size: 14 residues. In DNA form, the CDR3 reads TGTGCCAGCAGTCCCGGGTCCGAACCGGAAAAACTGTTTTTT. Amino acids: CASSPGSEPEKLFF.